This T cell receptor beta chain is from a study of OX40 agonist ivuxolimab in advanced cancers. For context, the study as a whole: Ivuxolimab was an agonistic, fully human IgG2 monoclonal antibody directed against OX40 (CD134), a costimulatory receptor. Intravenous ivuxolimab was administered to patients every 2 weeks at six dose levels: 0.01, 0.1, 0.3, 1.5, 3 and 10 mg/kg. Of the roughly 51 patients in dose escalation, 19 had hepatocellular carcinoma, approximately 15 had melanoma, 9 had renal cell carcinoma and 9 had head and neck cancer. The dose-escalation cohort was about 86% male with a mean age of 60 years, ranging from about 20 to 80. Patients were allowed to have had prior anti-PD-1, anti-PD-L1 or anti-CTLA-4 therapy, and more than 35% of the dose-escalation patients had been treated with checkpoint inhibitors. Partial responses occurred in three dose-escalation patients: two with cutaneous melanoma and one with hepatocellular carcinoma. Peripheral TCRbeta sequencing aimed to test whether ivuxolimab altered TCR sequence diversity and caused clonal T-cell expansion. The paper covers the monotherapy dose-escalation part of the phase I ivuxolimab trial, which included N ≈ 50 patients.

For sequencing of the TCRbeta CDR3 region, genomic DNA was extracted from the sorted cells. The immunoSEQ Assay was used for sequencing of TCRbeta CDR3 regions. This is the immuneACCESS table as TCRdb keeps it, with only in-frame sequences that have V and J called. A part of the clones is gone; compared with another copy, unresolved V genes explain less than half, and the rest is unexplained. The sample contains 89,000 or so clones, 85% to 90% of them found a single time. Of the sample, about 0.72% falls within the top ten clones. The CDR3 runs 13 residues from the cysteine to the phenylalanine. Only the CDR3 DNA stays, 39 bases, in frame from base 1. Unmatched junction bases come to 9, with V trimmed by 6 bases and J by 6 bases. CDR1 SGHTS and CDR2 YDEGEE are derived from the germline V gene. As regards this clone: Its cognate antigen has yet to be identified. Base qualities are not recorded, but no much larger clone differs from it by a single base.

Patients with a history of autoimmune disease or receiving systemic immunosuppression were excluded from the trial. Peripheral blood for TCR sequencing was collected from all dose cohorts at baseline, on cycle 4 day 1, and on cycle 7 day 1. Samples came from an open-label, multicenter, first-in-human phase I dose-escalation trial of ivuxolimab. The trial enrolled adults with locally advanced or metastatic head and neck squamous cell, hepatocellular, melanoma or renal cell carcinoma. Before TCR sequencing, CD4+ and CD8+ T cells were separately sorted from peripheral blood. The research as a whole found: The antigen specificity of the peripheral T cells that underwent clonal expansion was not determined. After ivuxolimab, CD8+ T cells had more expanded clones than CD4+ T cells on average. At doses of 0.1 to 3.0 mg/kg, clonal expansion of both CD4+ and CD8+ blood T cells was observed from baseline to week 6. Low levels of normalized T-cell clonal expansion were also seen in some nonresponding patients. In partial responders in the 0.1-3.0 mg/kg groups, normalized peripheral clonal expansion was found to be among the lowest, especially among CD8+ T cells.

The chain is made from TRBV5-8 and TRBJ2-7; TRBD2 agrees with 7 junctional bases. The sample was CD4+ or CD8+ T cells sorted from blood, taken in a trial of the OX40 agonist ivuxolimab. This receptor was obtained from an adult with an advanced solid tumor such as melanoma, head and neck, liver or kidney cancer. Here is the DNA: TGTGCCAGCACTTACCGAGGGAGGGGCGAGCAGTACTTC. Translated, it gives CASTYRGRGEQYF. Reference TRBV5-8 and TRBJ2-7 proteins supply the regions before and after the CDR3; the full variable domain is: EAGVTQSPTHLIKTRGQQATLRCSPISGHTSVYWYQQALGLGLQFLLWYDEGEERNRGNFPPRFSGRQFPNYSSELNVNALELEDSALYLCASTYRGRGEQYFGPGTRLTVT.